The 11 T cell receptor beta chains given below trace back to one sample, sequenced in a study of T cell responses to AZD1222 COVID-19 vaccine. TCRdb's table, derived via immunoSEQ multiplex PCR, lists solely in-frame clones and lacks some. Of some 150,000 clones detected, around nine tenths appear once; the ten largest clones hold 6.9%. Material: peripheral blood, obtained after recovery from COVID-19. Source of these receptors: an adult who had recovered from COVID-19.

For this clone: The sample contains more than one DNA sequence encoding this CDR3. The genes are TRBV7-2 and TRBJ2-7, with TRBD2 identical over 10 bases. This CDR3 spans 15 amino acids. CDR1 and CDR2 from the germline V gene are SGHTA and FQGNSA. V shed 1 base and J 4 bases; nucleotides not matched to a gene: 4. CDR3 loop: CASSLVAGGLYEQYF. As DNA, the CDR3 is TGTGCCAGCAGCTTAGTAGCGGGGGGATTATACGAGCAGTACTTC.

The gene calls are TRBV9 and TRBJ2-7; D assignment may be TRBD1 or TRBD2 (6 bases each). The CDR3 has 15 residues. V was cut by 4 bases and J by 5 bases, with 19 bases left in between. Germline V gene lookup returns CDR1 SGDLS and CDR2 YYNGEE. DNA of the CDR3: TGTGCCAGCAGCCCGGGGGCACTGGGCGTCGACGAGCAGTACTTC. Amino acids: CASSPGALGVDEQYF.

The chain employs TRBV27 and TRBJ2-1, with D perhaps matching TRBD2 (5 bases). V was cut by 1 base and J by 4 bases, with 14 bases left in between. Per the germline V gene, CDR1 is MNHEY and CDR2 is SMNVEV (reference sequence). The CDR3 is 16 residues long. The DNA of the CDR3 is TGTGCCAGCAGTTTATTTCGGGGAATTCGGTACAATGAGCAGTTCTTC. This gives the protein CASSLFRGIRYNEQFF.

This chain joins TRBV9 and TRBJ1-3; D might be TRBD1 (5 bases). Looked up from germline, CDR1 is SGDLS and CDR2 is YYNGEE. Between the trimmed V and J ends, which lost 2 bases and 2 bases, there was a span of 11 bases. This CDR3 region has 15 residues. CDR3 nucleotides: TGTGCCAGCAGCGTGGGAGGGGTGGCTGGAAACACCATATATTTT. It encodes CASSVGGVAGNTIYF.

The V call is TRBV19, the J call TRBJ1-6; 7 positions match TRBD1. With 3 bases clipped from V and 7 bases from J, the junction kept 3 bases outside the gene matches. The CDR3 has 14 residues. The V gene's germline CDR1 is LNHDA and CDR2 SQIVND (reference sequence). CDR3 bases: TGTGCCAGTAGTATTAAGGGACAGAATTCACCCCTCCACTTT. Translated: CASSIKGQNSPLHF.

The V call is TRBV4-3, the J call TRBJ2-2, with 12 bases that match TRBD2. V shed 4 bases, J shed 4 bases, and the junction held 7 bases outside the gene matches. The V gene's germline CDR1 is LGHNA and CDR2 YSLEER. CDR3 length: 17 amino acids. Here the CDR3 reads CASSLSSGGAFTGELFF. DNA of the CDR3: TGCGCCAGCAGCCTATCTAGCGGGGGGGCCTTCACCGGGGAGCTGTTTTTT.

This clone appeared once. CDR3 DNA: TGTGCCAGCAGTGAAGTCGGGGGATACGAGCAGTACTTC. Translating gives CASSEVGGYEQYF. The rearrangement uses TRBV6-1 and TRBJ2-7, with TRBD2 as a possible D gene (6 bases). The ends were cut back, 1 base at V and 4 bases at J, with 8 bases in the middle. CDR1 MNHNS and CDR2 SASEGT come from the germline V gene. This CDR3 spans 13 amino acids.

This clone was observed a few times. The rearrangement uses TRBV10-3 and TRBJ1-4, with D possibly matching TRBD1 (5 bases). V lost 4 bases, J lost 1 base, and 10 bases lay in between. CDR3 length: 15 residues. Looked up from germline, CDR1 is ENHRY and CDR2 is SYGVKD. CDR3 DNA: TGTGCCATCAGTGGTTCGAGGGGAACTAATGAAAAACTGTTTTTT. Protein sequence: CAISGSRGTNEKLFF.

This chain connects TRBV2 to TRBJ1-1, with 8 bases matching TRBD1. Germline assignment: CDR1 SNHLY and CDR2 FYNNEI. CDR3 length: 13 amino acids. V dropped 8 bases and J dropped 1; count of bases not matched to a gene: 3. CDR3 in amino acids: CASFGTGNTEAFF. DNA of the CDR3: TGTGCCAGCTTTGGGACAGGGAACACTGAAGCTTTCTTT.

The rearrangement joins TRBV5-1 to TRBJ2-3; 13 nucleotides align to TRBD2. The CDR3 is 15 residues long. Trimming took 7 bases from V and 5 from J; bases not matched to a gene: 7. Germline V gene data show CDR1 as SGHRS and CDR2 as YFSETQ. The chain's CDR3 is CASGTSGMSGDTQYF. As DNA, the CDR3 is TGCGCCAGCGGGACTAGCGGGATGTCAGGAGATACGCAGTATTTT.

In this sample, this clone turned up a few times. Other DNA sequences of this sample code for an identical CDR3. The chain carries TRBV2 and TRBJ1-5; possibly TRBD1 for D (6 bases). Germline V gives CDR1 SNHLY, CDR2 FYNNEI. The CDR3 loop spans 15 amino acids. V was pared by 4 bases and J by 7 bases, with 17 bases between. CDR3 DNA: TGTGCCAGCAGTGGTAGGGGGGGCTCAGGACAGCCCCAGCATTTT. Its protein product is CASSGRGGSGQPQHF.